Detailed here is one TCR beta chain. Its antigen is not identified. These data belong to a study of T cell responses to AZD1222 COVID-19 vaccine. Study-level results: Compared with day 0, the breadth and depth of the Spike-specific TCR repertoire rose significantly after two doses of AZD1222. In a largely white British group with more females than males, clonal diversity was possibly underestimated. Only 5 or 6 individuals given AZD1222 were seropositive at baseline.

Profiling relied on immunoSEQ multiplex PCR, and the TCRdb table lists in-frame clones only, not all of them. Of 86,000 or so clones listed, about 86% are singletons. Second doses at about 4 or about 12 weeks were pooled. The V gene end was trimmed by 5 bases and the J gene end by 5 bases; junction bases not matched to a gene: 9. Germline V gene lookup returns CDR1 SEHNR and CDR2 FQNEAQ (reference sequence). The CDR3 runs 14 residues. Sequencing was performed on peripheral blood, taken 28 days after the second AZD1222 dose. The TCR was taken from an adult who received the AZD1222 COVID-19 vaccine. The chain has TRBV7-9 and TRBJ2-7, with 7 nucleotides matching TRBD1. The CDR3 loop is CASSPGQFPHEQYF. The CDR3 DNA sequence: TGTGCCAGCAGCCCGGGACAGTTCCCCCACGAGCAGTACTTC.